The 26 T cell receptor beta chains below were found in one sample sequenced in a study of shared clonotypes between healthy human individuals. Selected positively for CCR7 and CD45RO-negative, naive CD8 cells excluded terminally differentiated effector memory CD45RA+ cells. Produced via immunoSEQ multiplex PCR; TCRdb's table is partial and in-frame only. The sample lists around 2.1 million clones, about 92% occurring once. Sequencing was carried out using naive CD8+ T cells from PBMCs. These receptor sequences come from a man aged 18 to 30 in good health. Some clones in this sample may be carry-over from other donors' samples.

In DNA, the CDR3 is TGTGCCATCAGTGAGAGGGGGGGGACTATCGTCTACGAGCAGTACTTC. It translates to CAISERGGTIVYEQYF. The V and J genes are TRBV10-3 and TRBJ2-7; tentative D call: TRBD2 (7 bases). The CDR3 spans 16 residues. Germline loops: CDR1 ENHRY, CDR2 SYGVKD. V was clipped by 2 bases and J by 3 bases, with 17 bases between them.

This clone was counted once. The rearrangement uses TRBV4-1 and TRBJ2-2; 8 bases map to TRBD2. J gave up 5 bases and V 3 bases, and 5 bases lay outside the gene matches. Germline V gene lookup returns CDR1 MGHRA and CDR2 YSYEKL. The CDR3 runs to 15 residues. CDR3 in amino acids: CASSHNSGITGELFF. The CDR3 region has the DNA TGCGCCAGCAGCCACAATAGCGGGATTACCGGGGAGCTGTTTTTT.

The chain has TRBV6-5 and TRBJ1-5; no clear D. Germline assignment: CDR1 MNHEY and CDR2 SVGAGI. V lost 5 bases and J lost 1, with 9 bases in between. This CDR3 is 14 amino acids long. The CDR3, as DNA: TGTGCCAGCAGTCCAGCTGCAAGCAATCAGCCCCAGCATTTT. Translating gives CASSPAASNQPQHF.

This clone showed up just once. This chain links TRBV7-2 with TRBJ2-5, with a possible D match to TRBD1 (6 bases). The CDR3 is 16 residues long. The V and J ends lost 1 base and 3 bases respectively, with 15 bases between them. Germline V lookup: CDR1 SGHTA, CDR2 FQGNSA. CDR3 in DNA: TGTGCCAGCAGCTTAGACAGGGAAGGTACGGAAGAGACCCAGTACTTC. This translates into CASSLDREGTEETQYF.

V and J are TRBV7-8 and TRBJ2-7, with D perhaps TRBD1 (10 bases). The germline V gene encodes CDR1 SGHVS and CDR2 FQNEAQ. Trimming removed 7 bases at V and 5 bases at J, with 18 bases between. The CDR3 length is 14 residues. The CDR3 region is CASTLAGTGDEQYF. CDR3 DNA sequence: TGTGCCAGCACCCTAGCGGGGACAGGGGACGAGCAGTACTTC.

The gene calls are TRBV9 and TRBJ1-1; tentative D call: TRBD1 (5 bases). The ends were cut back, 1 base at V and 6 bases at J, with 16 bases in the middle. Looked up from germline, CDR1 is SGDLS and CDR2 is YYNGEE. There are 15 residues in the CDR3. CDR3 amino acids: CASSVSQGVIAEAFF. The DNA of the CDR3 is TGTGCCAGCAGCGTAAGTCAGGGTGTGATCGCTGAAGCTTTCTTT.

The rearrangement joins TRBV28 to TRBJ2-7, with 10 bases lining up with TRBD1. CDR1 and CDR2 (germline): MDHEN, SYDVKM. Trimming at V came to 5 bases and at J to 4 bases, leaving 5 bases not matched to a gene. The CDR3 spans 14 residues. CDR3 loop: CASSLGQGNYEQYF. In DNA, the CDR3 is TGTGCCAGCAGTCTGGGACAGGGGAATTACGAGCAGTACTTC.

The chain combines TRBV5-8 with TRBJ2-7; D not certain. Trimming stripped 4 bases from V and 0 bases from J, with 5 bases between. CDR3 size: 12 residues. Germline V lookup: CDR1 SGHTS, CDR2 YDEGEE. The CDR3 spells CASSGYSYEQYF. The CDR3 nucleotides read TGTGCCAGCAGCGGTTACTCCTACGAGCAGTACTTC.

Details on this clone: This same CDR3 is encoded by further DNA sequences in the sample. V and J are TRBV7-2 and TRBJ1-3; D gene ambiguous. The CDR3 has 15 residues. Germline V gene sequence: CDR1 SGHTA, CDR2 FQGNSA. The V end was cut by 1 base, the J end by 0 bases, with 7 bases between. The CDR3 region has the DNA TGTGCCAGCAGCTTAGTCAGAGGCTCTGGAAACACCATATATTTT. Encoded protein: CASSLVRGSGNTIYF. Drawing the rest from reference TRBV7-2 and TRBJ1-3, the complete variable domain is GAGVSQSPSNKVTEKGKDVELRCDPISGHTALYWYRQSLGQGLEFLIYFQGNSAPDKSGLPSDRFSAERTGGSVSTLTIQRTQQEDSAVYLCASSLVRGSGNTIYFGEGSWLTVV.

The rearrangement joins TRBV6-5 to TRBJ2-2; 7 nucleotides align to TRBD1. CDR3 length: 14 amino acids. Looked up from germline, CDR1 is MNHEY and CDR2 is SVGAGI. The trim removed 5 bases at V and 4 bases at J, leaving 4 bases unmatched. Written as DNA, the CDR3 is TGTGCCAGCAGTACAGGGGTCCGCACCGGGGAGCTGTTTTTT. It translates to CASSTGVRTGELFF.

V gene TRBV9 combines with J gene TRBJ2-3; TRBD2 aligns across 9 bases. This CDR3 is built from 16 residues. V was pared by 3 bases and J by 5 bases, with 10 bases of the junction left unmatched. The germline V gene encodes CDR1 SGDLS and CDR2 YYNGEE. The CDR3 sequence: CASSASGTSLLDTQYF. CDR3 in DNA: TGTGCCAGCAGCGCCTCTGGGACTAGCCTATTAGATACGCAGTATTTT.

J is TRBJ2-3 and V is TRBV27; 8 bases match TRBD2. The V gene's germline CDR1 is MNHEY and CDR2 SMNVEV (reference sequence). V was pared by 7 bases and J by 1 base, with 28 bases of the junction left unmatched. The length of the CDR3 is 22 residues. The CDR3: CASIGPPKVGATFSGGTDTQYF. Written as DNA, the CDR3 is TGTGCCAGCATTGGTCCACCTAAGGTGGGGGCCACCTTTAGCGGGGGCACAGATACGCAGTATTTT.

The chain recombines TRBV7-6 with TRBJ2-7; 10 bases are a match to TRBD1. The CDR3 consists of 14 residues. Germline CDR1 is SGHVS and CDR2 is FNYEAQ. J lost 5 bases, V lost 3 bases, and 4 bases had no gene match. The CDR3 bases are TGTGCCAGCAGCTTCCGGGACAGGGGCGACGAGCAGTACTTC. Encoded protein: CASSFRDRGDEQYF.

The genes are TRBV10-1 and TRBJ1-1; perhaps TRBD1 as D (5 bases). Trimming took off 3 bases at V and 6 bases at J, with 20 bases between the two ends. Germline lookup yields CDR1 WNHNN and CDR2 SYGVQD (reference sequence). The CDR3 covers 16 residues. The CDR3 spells CASSDDNGGVGSEAFF. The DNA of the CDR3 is TGCGCCAGCAGTGACGACAATGGGGGAGTCGGCTCTGAAGCTTTCTTT.

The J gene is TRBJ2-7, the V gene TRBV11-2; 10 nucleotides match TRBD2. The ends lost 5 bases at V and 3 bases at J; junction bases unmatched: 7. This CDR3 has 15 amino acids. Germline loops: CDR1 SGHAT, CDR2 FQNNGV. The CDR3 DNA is TGTGCCAGCAGCATAATAGCGGGAGGTATCTACGAGCAGTACTTC. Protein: CASSIIAGGIYEQYF.

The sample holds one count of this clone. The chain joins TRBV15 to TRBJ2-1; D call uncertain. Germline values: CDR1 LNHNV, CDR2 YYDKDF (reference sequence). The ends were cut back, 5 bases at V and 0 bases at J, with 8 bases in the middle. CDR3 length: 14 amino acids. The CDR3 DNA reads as TGTGCCACCAGCCCGCGGAGCTCCTACAATGAGCAGTTCTTC. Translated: CATSPRSSYNEQFF.

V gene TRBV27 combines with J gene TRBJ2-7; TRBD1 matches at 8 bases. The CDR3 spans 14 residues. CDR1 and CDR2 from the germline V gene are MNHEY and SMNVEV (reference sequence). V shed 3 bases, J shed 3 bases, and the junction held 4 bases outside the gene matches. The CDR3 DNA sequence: TGTGCCAGCAGTTTTGTTGGACAGGGCTACGAGCAGTACTTC. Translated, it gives CASSFVGQGYEQYF.

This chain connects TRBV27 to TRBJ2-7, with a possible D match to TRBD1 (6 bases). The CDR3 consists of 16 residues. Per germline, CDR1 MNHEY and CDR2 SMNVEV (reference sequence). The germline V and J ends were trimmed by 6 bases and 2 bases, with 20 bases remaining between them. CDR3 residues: CASSLTLGHKTYEQYF. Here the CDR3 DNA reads TGTGCCAGCAGCCTTACTCTGGGACACAAGACCTACGAGCAGTACTTC.

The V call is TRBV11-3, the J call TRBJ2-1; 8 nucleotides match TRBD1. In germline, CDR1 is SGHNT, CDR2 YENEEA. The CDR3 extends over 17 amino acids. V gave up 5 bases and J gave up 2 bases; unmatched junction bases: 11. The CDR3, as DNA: TGTGCCAGCAGCCCGTCCAGGGGGCCGACGACCTACAATGAGCAGTTCTTC. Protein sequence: CASSPSRGPTTYNEQFF. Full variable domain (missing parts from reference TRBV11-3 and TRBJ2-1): EAGVVQSPRYKIIEKKQPVAFWCNPISGHNTLYWYLQNLGQGPELLIRYENEEAVDDSQLPKDRFSAERLKGVDSTLKIQPAELGDSAVYLCASSPSRGPTTYNEQFFGPGTRLTVL.

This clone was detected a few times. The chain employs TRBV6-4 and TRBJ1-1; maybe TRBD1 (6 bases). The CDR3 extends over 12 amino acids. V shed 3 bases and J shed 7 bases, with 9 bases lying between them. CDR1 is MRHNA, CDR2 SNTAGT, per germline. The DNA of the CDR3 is TGTGCCAGCAGTGATGAGACAGGTGAAGCTTTCTTT. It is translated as CASSDETGEAFF.

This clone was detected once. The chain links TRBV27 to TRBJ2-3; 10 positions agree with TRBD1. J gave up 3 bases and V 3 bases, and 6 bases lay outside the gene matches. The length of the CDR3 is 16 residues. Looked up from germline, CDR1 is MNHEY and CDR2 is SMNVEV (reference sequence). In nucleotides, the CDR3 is TGTGCCAGCAGTTTCCTGGACAGGGGGGGAACAGATACGCAGTATTTT. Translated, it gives CASSFLDRGGTDTQYF.

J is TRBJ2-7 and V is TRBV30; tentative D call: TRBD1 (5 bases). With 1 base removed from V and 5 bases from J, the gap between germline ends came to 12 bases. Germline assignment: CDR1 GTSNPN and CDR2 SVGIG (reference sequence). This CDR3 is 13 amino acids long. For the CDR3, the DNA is TGTGCCTGGAGTGATAGTCACAGGAACGAGCAGTACTTC. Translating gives CAWSDSHRNEQYF.

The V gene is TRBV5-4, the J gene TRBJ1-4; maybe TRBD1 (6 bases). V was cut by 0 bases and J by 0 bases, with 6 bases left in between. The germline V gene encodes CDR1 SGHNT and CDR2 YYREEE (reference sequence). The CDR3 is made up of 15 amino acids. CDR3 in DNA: TGTGCCAGCAGCTTGGGACAGGCAACTAATGAAAAACTGTTTTTT. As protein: CASSLGQATNEKLFF.

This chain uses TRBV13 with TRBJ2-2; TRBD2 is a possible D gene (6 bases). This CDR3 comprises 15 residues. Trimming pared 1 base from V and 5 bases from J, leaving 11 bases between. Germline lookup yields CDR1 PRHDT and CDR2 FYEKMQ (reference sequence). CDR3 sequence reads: CASSLEGGWTGELFF. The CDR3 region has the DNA TGTGCCAGCAGCTTAGAAGGAGGGTGGACCGGGGAGCTGTTTTTT.

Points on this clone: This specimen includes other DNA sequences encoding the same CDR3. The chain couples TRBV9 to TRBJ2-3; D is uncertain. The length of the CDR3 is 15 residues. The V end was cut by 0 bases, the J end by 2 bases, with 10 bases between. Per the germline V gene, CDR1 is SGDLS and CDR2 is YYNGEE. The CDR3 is CASSVGGGYTDTQYF. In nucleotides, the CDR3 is TGTGCCAGCAGCGTAGGAGGTGGGTACACAGATACGCAGTATTTT.

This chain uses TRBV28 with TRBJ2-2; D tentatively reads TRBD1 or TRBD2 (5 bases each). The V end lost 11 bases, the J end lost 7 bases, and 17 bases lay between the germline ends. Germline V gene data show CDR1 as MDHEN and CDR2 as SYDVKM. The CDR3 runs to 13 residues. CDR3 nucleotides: TGTGCCGGGGGACCGTGGGCAAGCGGGGAGCTGTTTTTT. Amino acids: CAGGPWASGELFF.